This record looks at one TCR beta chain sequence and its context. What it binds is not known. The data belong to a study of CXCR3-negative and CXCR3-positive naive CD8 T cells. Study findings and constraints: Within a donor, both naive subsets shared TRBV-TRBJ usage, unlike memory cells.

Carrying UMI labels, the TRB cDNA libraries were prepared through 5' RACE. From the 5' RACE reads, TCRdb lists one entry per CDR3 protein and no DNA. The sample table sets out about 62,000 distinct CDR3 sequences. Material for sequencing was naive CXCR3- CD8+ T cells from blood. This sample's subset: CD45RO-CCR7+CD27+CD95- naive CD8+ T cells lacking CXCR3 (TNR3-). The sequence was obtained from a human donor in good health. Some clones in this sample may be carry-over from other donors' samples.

CDR3 loop: CSVDGDRVNEQFF. The chain couples TRBV29-1 to TRBJ2-1; TCRdb outputs TRBD1, but without DNA this stays unchecked. The CDR3 totals 13 residues. Germline V gene lookup returns CDR1 SQVTM and CDR2 ANQGSEA.